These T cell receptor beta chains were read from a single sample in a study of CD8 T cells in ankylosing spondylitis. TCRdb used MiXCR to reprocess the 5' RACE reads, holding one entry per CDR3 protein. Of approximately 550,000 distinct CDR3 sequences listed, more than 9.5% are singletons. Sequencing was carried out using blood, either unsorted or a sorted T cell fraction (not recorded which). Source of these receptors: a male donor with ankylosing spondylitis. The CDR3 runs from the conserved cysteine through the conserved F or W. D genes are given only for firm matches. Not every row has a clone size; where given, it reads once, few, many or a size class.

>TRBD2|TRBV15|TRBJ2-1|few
CATSRPSGLAGKPYNEQFF
TGTGCCACCAGCAGACCGAGTGGACTAGCGGGAAAACCTTACAATGAGCAGTTCTTC
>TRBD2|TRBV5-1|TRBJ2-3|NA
CASSLSRRSGRVDTQYF
TGCGCCAGCAGCCTCTCAAGGCGGAGCGGGAGGGTAGATACGCAGTATTTT
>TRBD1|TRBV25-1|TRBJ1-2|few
CASSEWDRGKYGYTF
TGTGCCAGCAGTGAATGGGACAGGGGGAAGTATGGCTACACCTTC
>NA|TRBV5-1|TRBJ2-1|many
CASSFTKSSYNEQFF
TGCGCCAGCAGCTTCACTAAGAGCTCCTACAATGAGCAGTTCTTC
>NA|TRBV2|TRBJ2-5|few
CASSVAVQETQYF
TGTGCCAGCAGTGTAGCGGTCCAAGAGACCCAGTACTTC
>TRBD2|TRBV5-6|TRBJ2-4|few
CASRSGLADLAKNIQYF
TGTGCCAGCAGATCGGGACTAGCGGACCTAGCCAAAAACATTCAGTACTTC
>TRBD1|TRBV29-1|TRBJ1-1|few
CSVGQPNTEAFF
TGCAGCGTGGGACAGCCGAACACTGAAGCTTTCTTT
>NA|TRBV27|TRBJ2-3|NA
CASSPRDWGTDTQYF
TGTGCCAGCAGTCCCCGGGACTGGGGCACAGATACGCAGTATTTT
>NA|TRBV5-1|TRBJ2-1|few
CASSLVVESVEQFF
TGCGCCAGCAGCTTGGTTGTGGAAAGCGTGGAGCAGTTCTTC
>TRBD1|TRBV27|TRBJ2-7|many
CASSRTGTGYEQYF
TGTGCCAGCAGTCGGACAGGAACGGGTTACGAGCAGTACTTC
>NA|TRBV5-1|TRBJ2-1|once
CASSPNRWSEFF
TGCGCCAGCAGCCCAAACAGGTGGTCGGAGTTCTTC
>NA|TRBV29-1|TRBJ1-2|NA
CSVHEVFRPIYGYTF
TGCAGCGTCCACGAAGTATTCCGCCCGATCTATGGCTACACCTTC
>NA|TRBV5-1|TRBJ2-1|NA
CASSLETGLEEQFF
TGCGCCAGCAGCTTGGAGACAGGCTTAGAGGAGCAGTTCTTC
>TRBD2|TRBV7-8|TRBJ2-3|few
CASSLAAGVTDTQYF
TGTGCCAGCAGCTTAGCGGCGGGAGTGACAGATACGCAGTATTTT
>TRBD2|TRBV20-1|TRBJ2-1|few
CSARDDSGRAYNEQFF
TGCAGTGCTAGAGATGATAGCGGGAGGGCCTACAATGAGCAGTTCTTC
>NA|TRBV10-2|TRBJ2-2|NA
CASIRRDVNTGELFF
TGCGCCAGCATAAGGAGGGACGTGAACACCGGGGAGCTGTTTTTT
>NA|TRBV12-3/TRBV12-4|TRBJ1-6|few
CASSLRDGYNSPLHF
TGTGCCAGCAGTTTAAGGGACGGGTATAATTCACCCCTCCACTTT
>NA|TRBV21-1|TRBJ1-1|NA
CASGTEAFF
TGTGCCAGCGGGACTGAAGCTTTCTTT
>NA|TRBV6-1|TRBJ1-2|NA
CASSEALGFGYGYTF
TGTGCCAGCAGTGAAGCTTTAGGGTTCGGCTATGGCTACACCTTC
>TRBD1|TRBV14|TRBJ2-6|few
CASSRLRDRTFSGANVLTF
TGTGCCAGCAGCCGACTCCGGGACAGGACCTTCTCTGGGGCCAACGTCCTGACTTTC
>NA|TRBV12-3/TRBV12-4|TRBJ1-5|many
CASSSDPQPQHF
TGTGCCAGCAGTTCCGATCCTCAGCCCCAGCATTTT
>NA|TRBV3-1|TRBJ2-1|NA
CASSPAASAYNEQFF
TGTGCCAGCAGCCCGGCCGCGTCCGCATACAATGAGCAGTTCTTC
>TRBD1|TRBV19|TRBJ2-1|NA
CASSRPGQGFDEQFF
TGTGCCAGTAGTAGGCCGGGACAGGGTTTCGATGAGCAGTTCTTC
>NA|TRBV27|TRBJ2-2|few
CASSLKWGELFF
TGTGCCAGCAGTTTAAAGTGGGGGGAGCTGTTTTTT
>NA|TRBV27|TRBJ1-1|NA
CASRRDNQDTEAFF
TGTGCCAGCAGGCGGGACAACCAAGACACTGAAGCTTTCTTT
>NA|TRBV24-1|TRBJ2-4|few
CATSESGAAGGNIQYF
TGTGCCACCAGTGAATCAGGGGCTGCCGGAGGAAACATTCAGTACTTC
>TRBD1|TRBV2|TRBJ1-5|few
CATSGQGGSNQPQHF
TGTGCCACCTCGGGACAGGGAGGAAGCAATCAGCCCCAGCATTTT